This record looks at one T cell receptor beta chain sequence and its context. The sample belongs to a study of T cell changes during pregnancy in multiple sclerosis. The germline V and J ends were trimmed by 0 bases and 10 bases, with 16 bases remaining between them. This CDR3 spans 15 amino acids. The germline V gene has CDR1 SGHTA and CDR2 FQGNSA. Generated by immunoSEQ multiplex PCR, the TCRdb table keeps only in-frame clones and is missing some. The sample has some 37,000 clones, approximately 92% seen once. Sequenced material: PBMCs (not recorded whether the cells were cultured). The sequence derives from a female donor with multiple sclerosis, enrolled in a pregnancy study. The chain employs TRBV7-2 and TRBJ1-5, with a tentative D call TRBD1 (6 bases). The DNA for the CDR3 is TGTGCCAGCAGCTTAGCGCACCTCGGGGGCGACCCCCAGCATTTT. Translated: CASSLAHLGGDPQHF.